This record covers a single T cell receptor beta chain. Its antigen is unknown. These data come from a study of shared clonotypes between healthy human individuals. The germline V gene has CDR1 SGHNT and CDR2 YYREEE (reference sequence). CDR3 size: 15 residues. Trimming removed 0 bases from V and 3 bases from J, with 13 bases in between. Some 28,000 T cell genomes (approximately 210 ng DNA) went into each sorted-subset replicate. Repertoires were generated with immunoSEQ multiplex PCR, while TCRdb's copy carries only in-frame clones and drops some. The data contain 2 million or so clones, 85% to 95% of them singletons. General observations from the study: Only a few donors were included, so the genetic and exposure-history diversity represented was limited.

This clonotype was obtained from a man between 18 and 35 years old in good health. V is TRBV5-4 and J is TRBJ2-7; D may be TRBD2 (5 bases). The sequenced material came from naive CD4+ T cells sorted from blood. Subset meaning: CD45RA+ positively selected. For the CDR3, the DNA is TGTGCCAGCAGCTTGGGGACTCTGAGAGGCTACGAGCAGTACTTC. Encoded protein: CASSLGTLRGYEQYF.